These 15 T cell receptor beta chains share one sample of origin, sequenced in a study of OX40 agonist ivuxolimab in advanced cancers. Some clones are missing from TCRdb's copy, which holds only in-frame ones; the method was immunoSEQ multiplex PCR. Among roughly 110,000 clones listed, 75% to 95% were seen once. The sample here was CD4+ or CD8+ T cells sorted from blood, taken in a trial of the OX40 agonist ivuxolimab. The receptors here all came from an adult with an advanced solid tumor such as melanoma, head and neck, liver or kidney cancer.

The chain carries TRBV28 and TRBJ1-4; D is uncertain. CDR1 is MDHEN and CDR2 is SYDVKM in the germline V gene. The CDR3 length is 15 residues. The V end was cut by 8 bases, the J end by 0 bases, with 13 bases between. This chain's CDR3 is CASGWNVATNEKLFF. As DNA, the CDR3 is TGTGCCAGCGGATGGAATGTTGCAACTAATGAAAAACTGTTTTTT.

The gene calls are TRBV7-2 and TRBJ1-4; TRBD1 matches at 9 bases. Germline values: CDR1 SGHTA, CDR2 FQGNSA. CDR3 length equals 14 residues. After removal of 5 bases from V and 8 bases from J, the junction contained 6 bases not matched to a gene. CDR3: CASSRRTGEEKLFF. Written as DNA, the CDR3 is TGTGCCAGCAGCAGAAGGACAGGGGAGGAAAAACTGTTTTTT.

The chain is built from TRBV4-1 and TRBJ2-1; D may be TRBD2 (6 bases). Deletions cut 0 bases from V and 5 bases from J, with 14 bases between. Germline V gene data show CDR1 as MGHRA and CDR2 as YSYEKL. This CDR3 spans 16 amino acids. The CDR3 region has the DNA TGCGCCAGCAGCCAAGAAGGAGGGAAAATCGACAATGAGCAGTTCTTC. Residues: CASSQEGGKIDNEQFF.

This clone was seen just once. V is TRBV18 and J is TRBJ2-5; D gene unclear. V was cut by 0 bases and J by 4 bases, with 6 bases left in between. CDR3 length: 13 amino acids. Germline-derived CDR1 and CDR2 are KGHSH and LQKENI. CDR3 DNA: TGTGCCAGCTCACCACCGGTTCTAGAGACCCAGTACTTC. Amino acid sequence: CASSPPVLETQYF.

V and J are TRBV7-3 and TRBJ2-3, with 11 bases matching TRBD2. Germline CDR1 reads SGHTA; CDR2 reads FQGTGA. The CDR3 length is 19 residues. V was pared by 1 base and J by 4 bases, with 13 bases of the junction left unmatched. The CDR3 bases are TGTGCCAGCAGCTTAAAGGCCTGGGTTAGCGGGAGGGCCCCAGATACGCAGTATTTT. Its protein is CASSLKAWVSGRAPDTQYF.

The chain links TRBV10-3 to TRBJ1-5; 9 bases fit TRBD1. Germline assignment: CDR1 ENHRY and CDR2 SYGVKD. The CDR3 spans 16 residues. J gave up 4 bases and V 2 bases, and 6 bases lay outside the gene matches. The CDR3 sequence: CAISEGTGLWNQPQHF. The CDR3 DNA is TGTGCCATCAGTGAGGGGACAGGGCTATGGAATCAGCCCCAGCATTTT.

The genes are TRBV5-4 and TRBJ2-5; 14 nucleotides align to TRBD2. The DNA end lines up better with TRBJ2-7; the J call may be wrong. Germline CDR1 SGHNT, CDR2 YYREEE (reference sequence). This CDR3 has 15 residues. The CDR3: CASSSGLAGVGEQYF. The CDR3 DNA reads TGTGCCAGCAGCTCGGGACTAGCGGGAGTCGGCGAGCAGTACTTC.

The DNA for the CDR3 is TGTGCCAGCAGCTACGAGGGGGAGGCTGGCACAGATACGCAGTATTTT. Amino acids: CASSYEGEAGTDTQYF. The chain recombines TRBV21-1 with TRBJ2-3. TRBV21-1 is marked as a pseudogene. This CDR3 comprises 16 residues.

The V and J genes are TRBV7-2 and TRBJ2-1, with D unclear. V dropped 3 bases and J dropped 0 bases, with 15 bases sitting between them. CDR1 and CDR2 (germline): SGHTA, FQGNSA. The CDR3 spans 17 residues. The DNA for the CDR3 is TGTGCCAGCAGCTTTCGGAGTGGCGGTGGCTCCTACAATGAGCAGTTCTTC. Translated, it gives CASSFRSGGGSYNEQFF. Variable domain in full (rest from reference TRBV7-2 and TRBJ2-1): GAGVSQSPSNKVTEKGKDVELRCDPISGHTALYWYRQSLGQGLEFLIYFQGNSAPDKSGLPSDRFSAERTGGSVSTLTIQRTQQEDSAVYLCASSFRSGGGSYNEQFFGPGTRLTVL.

In nucleotides, the CDR3 is TGTGCCAGCAGTGAATATTCGACTAGCGGGACCTACAATGAGCAGTTCTTC. As protein: CASSEYSTSGTYNEQFF. This sequence joins TRBV25-1 and TRBJ2-1, with 11 nucleotides matching TRBD2. Germline V gives CDR1 MGHDK, CDR2 SYGVNS. There are 17 residues in the CDR3. V lost 0 bases to trimming and J lost 2 bases; unmatched junction nucleotides: 3.

The chain has TRBV18 and TRBJ1-5; D is unclear. The CDR3 contains 14 residues. Germline CDR1 is KGHSH and CDR2 is LQKENI. Deletions cut 3 bases from V and 0 bases from J, with 6 bases between. DNA of the CDR3: TGTGCCAGCTCACCGATGATTAGCAATCAGCCCCAGCATTTT. This gives the protein CASSPMISNQPQHF.

The V call is TRBV5-8, the J call TRBJ2-2; 7 nucleotides line up with TRBD1. The V and J ends lost 5 bases and 0 bases, in that order; junction bases with no gene match: 7. From germline, CDR1 is SGHTS and CDR2 YDEGEE. The CDR3 runs to 16 residues. In nucleotides, the CDR3 is TGTGCCAGCAGACCGAGGGACAGCTCGAACACCGGGGAGCTGTTTTTT. It translates to CASRPRDSSNTGELFF.

DNA of the CDR3: TGTGCCAGCAGTCCCGGGGCAGGGGTTAACGAGCAGTACTTC. As protein: CASSPGAGVNEQYF. V usage is TRBV27 and J usage is TRBJ2-7, with a weak D call TRBD1 (6 bases). This CDR3 has 14 residues. Trimming pared 5 bases from V and 5 bases from J, leaving 16 bases between. Per germline, CDR1 MNHEY and CDR2 SMNVEV (reference sequence).

The chain employs TRBV29-1 and TRBJ2-5; D is unresolved. CDR1 is SQVTM, CDR2 ANQGSEA, per germline. The CDR3 runs 13 residues. The germline V and J ends were trimmed by 4 bases and 2 bases, with 11 bases remaining between them. The CDR3 bases are TGCAGCGTTGTAGTGACCCCTCAAGAGACCCAGTACTTC. This sequence encodes CSVVVTPQETQYF.

V and J are TRBV13 and TRBJ2-7, with 10 bases aligning to TRBD1. Germline values: CDR1 PRHDT, CDR2 FYEKMQ (reference sequence). V shed 5 bases and J 1 base; nucleotides not matched to a gene: 8. This CDR3 has 16 residues. The CDR3 here is CASSLARDRGSYEQYF. In nucleotides, the CDR3 is TGTGCCAGCAGCCTAGCCCGGGACAGGGGTTCCTACGAGCAGTACTTC.